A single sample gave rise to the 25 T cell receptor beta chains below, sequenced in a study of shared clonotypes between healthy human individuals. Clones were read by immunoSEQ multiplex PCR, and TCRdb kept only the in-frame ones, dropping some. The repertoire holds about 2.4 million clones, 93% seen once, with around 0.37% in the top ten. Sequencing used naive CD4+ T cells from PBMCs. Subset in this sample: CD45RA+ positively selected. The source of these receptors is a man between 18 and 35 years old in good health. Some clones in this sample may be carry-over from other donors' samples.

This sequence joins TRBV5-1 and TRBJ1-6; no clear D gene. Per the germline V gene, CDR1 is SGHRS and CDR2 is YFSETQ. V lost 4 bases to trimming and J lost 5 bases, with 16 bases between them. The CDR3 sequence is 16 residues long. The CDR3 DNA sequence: TGCGCCAGCAGCCCGGACGGGCCAGTCGATAATTCACCCCTCCACTTT. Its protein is CASSPDGPVDNSPLHF.

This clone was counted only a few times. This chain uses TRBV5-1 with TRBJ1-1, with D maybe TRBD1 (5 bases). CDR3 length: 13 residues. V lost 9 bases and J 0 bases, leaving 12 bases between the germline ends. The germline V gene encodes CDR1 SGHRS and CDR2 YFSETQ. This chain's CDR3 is CATGEGMNTEAFF. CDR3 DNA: TGCGCCACCGGAGAGGGGATGAACACTGAAGCTTTCTTT.

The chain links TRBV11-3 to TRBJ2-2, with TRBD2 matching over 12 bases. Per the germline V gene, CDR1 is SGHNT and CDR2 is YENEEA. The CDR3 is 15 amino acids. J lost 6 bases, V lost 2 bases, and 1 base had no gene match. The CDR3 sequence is CASSLLAGGAGELFF. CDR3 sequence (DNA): TGTGCCAGCAGCTTACTAGCGGGAGGGGCCGGGGAGCTGTTTTTT.

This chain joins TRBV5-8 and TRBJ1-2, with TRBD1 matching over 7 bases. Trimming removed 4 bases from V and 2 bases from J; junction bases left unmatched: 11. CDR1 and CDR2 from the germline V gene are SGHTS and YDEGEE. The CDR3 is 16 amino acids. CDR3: CASSARTGIGNYGYTF. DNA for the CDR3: TGTGCCAGCAGCGCCCGGACAGGAATAGGGAACTATGGCTACACCTTC.

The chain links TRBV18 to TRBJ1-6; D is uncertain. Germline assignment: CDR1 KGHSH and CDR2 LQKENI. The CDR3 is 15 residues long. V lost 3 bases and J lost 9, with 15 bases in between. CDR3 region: CASSPGGQSPSPLHF. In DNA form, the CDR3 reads TGTGCCAGCTCACCTGGTGGGCAGTCCCCTTCACCCCTCCACTTT.

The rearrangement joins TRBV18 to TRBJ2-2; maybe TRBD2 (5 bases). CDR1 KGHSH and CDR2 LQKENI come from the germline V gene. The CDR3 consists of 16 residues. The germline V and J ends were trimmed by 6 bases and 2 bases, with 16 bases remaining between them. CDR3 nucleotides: TGTGCCAGCTCGACCAGAGTGAGGGATAACACCGGGGAGCTGTTTTTT. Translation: CASSTRVRDNTGELFF.

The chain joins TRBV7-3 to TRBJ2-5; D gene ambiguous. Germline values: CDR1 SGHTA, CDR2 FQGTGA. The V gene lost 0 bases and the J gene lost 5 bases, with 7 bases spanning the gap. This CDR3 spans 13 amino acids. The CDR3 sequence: CASSLTLTETQYF. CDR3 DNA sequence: TGTGCCAGCAGCTTAACCCTCACGGAGACCCAGTACTTC.

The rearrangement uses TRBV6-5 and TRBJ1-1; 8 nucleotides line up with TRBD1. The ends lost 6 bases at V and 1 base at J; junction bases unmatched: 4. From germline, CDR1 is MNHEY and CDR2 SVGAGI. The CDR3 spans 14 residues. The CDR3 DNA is TGTGCCAGCAGAAGGACAGGGACGAACACTGAAGCTTTCTTT. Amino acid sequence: CASRRTGTNTEAFF.

CDR3 loop: CASSRGTAQETQYF. DNA for the CDR3: TGTGCCAGCAGCCGCGGGACAGCTCAAGAGACCCAGTACTTC. The rearrangement links TRBV6-5 to TRBJ2-5; D might be TRBD1 (7 bases). Germline V gene sequence: CDR1 MNHEY, CDR2 SVGAGI. Trimming cost V 6 bases and J 2 bases, with 13 bases left between them. The CDR3 totals 14 residues.

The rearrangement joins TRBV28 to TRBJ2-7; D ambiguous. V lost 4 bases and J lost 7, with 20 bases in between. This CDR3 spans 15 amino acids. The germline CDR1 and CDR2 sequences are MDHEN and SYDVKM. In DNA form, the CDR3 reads TGTGCCAGCAGTTCGATCCTTTCGGGCCTCTGGGAGCAGTACTTC. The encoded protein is CASSSILSGLWEQYF.

CDR3 sequence (DNA): TGTGCCAGTCTCCTAACGGGGGTTGCTAACTATGGCTACACCTTC. Its translation: CASLLTGVANYGYTF. The V and J genes are TRBV28 and TRBJ1-2; TRBD1 might be the D (5 bases). The CDR3 consists of 15 residues. Trimming took 9 bases from V and 0 from J, leaving 17 bases between them. CDR1 and CDR2 (germline): MDHEN, SYDVKM.

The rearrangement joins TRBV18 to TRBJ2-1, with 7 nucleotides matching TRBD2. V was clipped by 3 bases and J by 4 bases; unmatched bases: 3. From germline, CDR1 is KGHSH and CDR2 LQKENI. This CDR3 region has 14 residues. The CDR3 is CASSPGLTYNEQFF. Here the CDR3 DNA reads TGTGCCAGCTCACCGGGACTAACTTACAATGAGCAGTTCTTC. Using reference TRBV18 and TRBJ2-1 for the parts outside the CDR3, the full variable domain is NAGVMQNPRHLVRRRGQEARLRCSPMKGHSHVYWYRQLPEEGLKFMVYLQKENIIDESGMPKERFSAEFPKEGPSILRIQQVVRGDSAAYFCASSPGLTYNEQFFGPGTRLTVL.

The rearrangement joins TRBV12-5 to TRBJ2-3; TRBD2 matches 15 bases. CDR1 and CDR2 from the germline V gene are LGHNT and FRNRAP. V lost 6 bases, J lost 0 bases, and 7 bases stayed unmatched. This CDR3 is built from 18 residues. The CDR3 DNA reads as TGTGCTAGTGGCCCGGGACTAGCGGGAGGACTTAGCACAGATACGCAGTATTTT. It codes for CASGPGLAGGLSTDTQYF.

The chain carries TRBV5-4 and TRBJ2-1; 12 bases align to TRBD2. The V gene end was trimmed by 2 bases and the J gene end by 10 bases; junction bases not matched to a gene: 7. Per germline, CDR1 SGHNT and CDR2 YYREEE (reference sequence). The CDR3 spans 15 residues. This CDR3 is CASSLWTSGMGEQFF. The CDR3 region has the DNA TGTGCCAGCAGCTTATGGACTAGCGGGATGGGCGAGCAGTTCTTC.

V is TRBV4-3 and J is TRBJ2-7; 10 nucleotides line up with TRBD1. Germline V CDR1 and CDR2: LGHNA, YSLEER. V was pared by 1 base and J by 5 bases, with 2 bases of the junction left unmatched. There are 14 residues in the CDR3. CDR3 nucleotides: TGCGCCAGCAGCCAAGGGGACAGGGGAAACGAGCAGTACTTC. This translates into CASSQGDRGNEQYF.

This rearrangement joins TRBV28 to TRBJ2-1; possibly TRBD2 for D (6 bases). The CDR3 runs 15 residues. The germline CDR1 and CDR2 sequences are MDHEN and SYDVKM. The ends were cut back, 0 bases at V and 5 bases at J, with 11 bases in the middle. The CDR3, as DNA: TGTGCCAGCAGTTTATGGTTGGGACTCAACAATGAGCAGTTCTTC. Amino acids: CASSLWLGLNNEQFF.

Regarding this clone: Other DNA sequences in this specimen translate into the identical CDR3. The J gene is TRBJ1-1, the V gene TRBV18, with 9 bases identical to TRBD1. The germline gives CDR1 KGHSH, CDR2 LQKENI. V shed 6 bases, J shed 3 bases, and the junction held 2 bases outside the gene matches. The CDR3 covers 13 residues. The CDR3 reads CASSRTGDTEAFF. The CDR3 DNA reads TGTGCCAGCTCTCGGACAGGGGACACTGAAGCTTTCTTT.

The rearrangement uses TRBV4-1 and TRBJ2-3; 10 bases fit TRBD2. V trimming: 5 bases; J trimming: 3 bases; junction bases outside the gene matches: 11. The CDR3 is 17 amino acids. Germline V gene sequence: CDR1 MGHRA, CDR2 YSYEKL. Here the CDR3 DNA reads TGCGCCAGCAGCAAAAGTGACGGGACTAGCGCTACAGATACGCAGTATTTT. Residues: CASSKSDGTSATDTQYF.

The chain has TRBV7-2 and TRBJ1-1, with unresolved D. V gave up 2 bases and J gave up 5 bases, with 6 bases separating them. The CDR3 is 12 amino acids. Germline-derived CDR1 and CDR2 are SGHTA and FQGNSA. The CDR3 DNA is TGTGCCAGCAGCTTAATGCGTACTGAAGCTTTCTTT. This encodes CASSLMRTEAFF.

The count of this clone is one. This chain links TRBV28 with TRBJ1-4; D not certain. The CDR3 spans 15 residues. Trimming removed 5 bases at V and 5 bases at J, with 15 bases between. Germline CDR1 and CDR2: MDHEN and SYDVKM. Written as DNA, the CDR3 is TGTGCCAGCAGTCCCCGACTTAGACCAAATGAAAAACTGTTTTTT. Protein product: CASSPRLRPNEKLFF.

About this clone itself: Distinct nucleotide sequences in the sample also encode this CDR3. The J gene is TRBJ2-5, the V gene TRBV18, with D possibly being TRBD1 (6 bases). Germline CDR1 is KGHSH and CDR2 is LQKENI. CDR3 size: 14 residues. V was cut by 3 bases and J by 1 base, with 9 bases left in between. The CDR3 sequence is CASSPLDSQETQYF. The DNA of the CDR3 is TGTGCCAGCTCACCTCTGGACAGCCAAGAGACCCAGTACTTC.

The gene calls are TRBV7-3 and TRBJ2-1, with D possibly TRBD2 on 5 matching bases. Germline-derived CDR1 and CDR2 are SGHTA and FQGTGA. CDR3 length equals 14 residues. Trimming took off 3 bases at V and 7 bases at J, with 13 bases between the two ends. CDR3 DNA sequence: TGTGCCAGCAGCTTTCGGACTGCTCAGAATGAGCAGTTCTTC. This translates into CASSFRTAQNEQFF.

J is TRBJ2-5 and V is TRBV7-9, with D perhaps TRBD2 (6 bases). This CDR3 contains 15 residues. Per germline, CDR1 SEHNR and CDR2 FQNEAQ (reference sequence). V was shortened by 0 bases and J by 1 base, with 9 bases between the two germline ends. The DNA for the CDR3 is TGTGCCAGCAGCTTAGCGCCGACTAGCCAAGAGACCCAGTACTTC. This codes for CASSLAPTSQETQYF.

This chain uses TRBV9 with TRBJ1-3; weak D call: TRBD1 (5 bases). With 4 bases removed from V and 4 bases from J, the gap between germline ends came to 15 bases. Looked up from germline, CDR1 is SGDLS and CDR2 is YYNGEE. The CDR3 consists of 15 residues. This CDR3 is CASSQRGTAGNTIYF. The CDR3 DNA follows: TGTGCCAGCAGCCAGAGGGGAACCGCCGGAAACACCATATATTTT.

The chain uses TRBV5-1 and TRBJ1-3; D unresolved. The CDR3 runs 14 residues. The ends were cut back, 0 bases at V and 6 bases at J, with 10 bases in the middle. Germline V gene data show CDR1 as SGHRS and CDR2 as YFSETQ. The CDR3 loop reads CASSLGLRENTIYF. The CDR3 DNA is TGCGCCAGCAGCTTGGGACTTAGGGAAAACACCATATATTTT.